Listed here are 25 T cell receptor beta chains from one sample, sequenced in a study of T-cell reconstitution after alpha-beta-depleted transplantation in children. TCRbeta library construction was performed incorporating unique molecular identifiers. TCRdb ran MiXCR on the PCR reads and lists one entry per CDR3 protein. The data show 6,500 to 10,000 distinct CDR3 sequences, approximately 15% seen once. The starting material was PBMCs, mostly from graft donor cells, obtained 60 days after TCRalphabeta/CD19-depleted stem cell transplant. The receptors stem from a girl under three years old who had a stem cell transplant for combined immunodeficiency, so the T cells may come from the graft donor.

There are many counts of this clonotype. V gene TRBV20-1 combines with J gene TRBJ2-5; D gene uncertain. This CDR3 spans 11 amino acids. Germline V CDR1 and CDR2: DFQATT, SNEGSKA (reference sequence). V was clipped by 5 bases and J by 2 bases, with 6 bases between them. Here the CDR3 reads CSAGSQETQYF. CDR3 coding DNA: TGCAGTGCTGGTTCTCAAGAGACCCAGTACTTC.

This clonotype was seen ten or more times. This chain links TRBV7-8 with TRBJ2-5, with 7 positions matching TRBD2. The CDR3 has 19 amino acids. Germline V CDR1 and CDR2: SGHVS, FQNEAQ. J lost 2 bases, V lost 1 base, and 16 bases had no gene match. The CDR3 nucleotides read TGTGCCAGCAGCTTAGAGCCGTGGGGGGGGAGGGGACCACAAGAGACCCAGTACTTC. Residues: CASSLEPWGGRGPQETQYF.

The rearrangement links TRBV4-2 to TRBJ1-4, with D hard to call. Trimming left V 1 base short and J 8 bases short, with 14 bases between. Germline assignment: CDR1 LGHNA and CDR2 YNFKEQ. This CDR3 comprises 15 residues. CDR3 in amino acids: CASSQVVLMGEKLFF. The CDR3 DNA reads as TGTGCCAGCAGCCAAGTAGTACTAATGGGGGAAAAACTGTTTTTT.

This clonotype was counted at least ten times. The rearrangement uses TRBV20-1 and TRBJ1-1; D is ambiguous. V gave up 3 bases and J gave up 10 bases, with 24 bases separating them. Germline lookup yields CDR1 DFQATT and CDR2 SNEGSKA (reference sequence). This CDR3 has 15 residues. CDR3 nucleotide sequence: TGCAGTGCTAGTACGTCCCGGCAGGCAGTTTCCTTAGCTTTCTTT. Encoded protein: CSASTSRQAVSLAFF.

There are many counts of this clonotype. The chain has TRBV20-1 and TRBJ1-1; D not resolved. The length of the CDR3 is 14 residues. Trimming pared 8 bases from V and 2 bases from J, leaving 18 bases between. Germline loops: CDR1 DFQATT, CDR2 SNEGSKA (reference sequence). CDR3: CSSPDPGVNTEAFF. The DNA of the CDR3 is TGCAGTTCACCAGACCCCGGGGTAAACACTGAAGCTTTCTTT.

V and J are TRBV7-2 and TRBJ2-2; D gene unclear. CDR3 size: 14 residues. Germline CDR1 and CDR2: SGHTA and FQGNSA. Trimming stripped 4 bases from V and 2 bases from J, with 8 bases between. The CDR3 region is CASSSQLNTGELFF. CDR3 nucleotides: TGTGCCAGCAGCTCCCAGCTAAACACCGGGGAGCTGTTTTTT.

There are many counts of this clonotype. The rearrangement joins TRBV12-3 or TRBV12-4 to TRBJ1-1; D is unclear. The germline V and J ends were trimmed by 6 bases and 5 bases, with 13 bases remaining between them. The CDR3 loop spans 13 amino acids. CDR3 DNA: TGTGCCAGCAGCCGAGGAGGGAGGACTGAAGCTTTCTTT. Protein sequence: CASSRGGRTEAFF.

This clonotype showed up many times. In DNA, the CDR3 is TGCGCCAGCAGCCAAGATTGGGACAACTACGAGCAGTACTTC. Protein product: CASSQDWDNYEQYF. The chain is built from TRBV4-3 and TRBJ2-7; tentative D call: TRBD1 (6 bases). Germline CDR1 reads LGHNA; CDR2 reads YSLEER. Trimming took 0 bases from V and 3 from J, leaving 9 bases between them. This CDR3 region has 14 residues.

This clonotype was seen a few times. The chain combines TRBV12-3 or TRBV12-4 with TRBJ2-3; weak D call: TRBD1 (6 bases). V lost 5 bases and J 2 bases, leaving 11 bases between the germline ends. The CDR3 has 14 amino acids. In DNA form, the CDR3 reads TGTGCCAGCAGTCCGGGACAACTCACAGATACGCAGTATTTT. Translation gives CASSPGQLTDTQYF.

The CDR3 DNA is TGTGCCAGCAGTTCACAGGGAAGAGAAGGCTACACCTTC. Protein sequence: CASSSQGREGYTF. This chain connects TRBV3-1 to TRBJ1-2, with D tentatively TRBD1 (6 bases). The CDR3 has 13 residues. V lost 6 bases and J lost 8, with 16 bases in between. Germline CDR1 is LGHDT and CDR2 is YNNKEL (reference sequence).

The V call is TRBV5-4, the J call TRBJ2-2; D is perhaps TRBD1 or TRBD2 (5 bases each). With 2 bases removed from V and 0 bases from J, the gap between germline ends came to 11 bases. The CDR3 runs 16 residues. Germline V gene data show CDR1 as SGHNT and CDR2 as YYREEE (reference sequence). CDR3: CASSFGGGANTGELFF. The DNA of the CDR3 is TGTGCCAGCAGCTTTGGTGGGGGAGCGAACACCGGGGAGCTGTTTTTT.

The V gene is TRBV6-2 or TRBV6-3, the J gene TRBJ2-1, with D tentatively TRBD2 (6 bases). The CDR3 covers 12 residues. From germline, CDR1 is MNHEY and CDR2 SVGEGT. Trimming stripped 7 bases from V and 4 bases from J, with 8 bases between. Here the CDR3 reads CASTRGYNEQFF. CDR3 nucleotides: TGTGCCAGCACCCGGGGGTACAATGAGCAGTTCTTC.

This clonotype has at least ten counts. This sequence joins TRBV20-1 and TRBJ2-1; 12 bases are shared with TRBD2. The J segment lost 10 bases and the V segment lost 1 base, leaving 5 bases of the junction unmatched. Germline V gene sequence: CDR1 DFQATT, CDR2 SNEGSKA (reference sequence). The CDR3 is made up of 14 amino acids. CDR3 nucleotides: TGCAGTGCTAGAGCGGCTAGCGGGAGGGGGGAGCAGTTCTTC. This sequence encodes CSARAASGRGEQFF.

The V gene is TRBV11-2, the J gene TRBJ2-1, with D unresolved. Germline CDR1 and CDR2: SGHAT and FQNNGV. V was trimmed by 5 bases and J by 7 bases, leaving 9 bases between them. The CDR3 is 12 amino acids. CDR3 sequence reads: CASSPLGNEQFF. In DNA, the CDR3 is TGTGCCAGCAGCCCCCTAGGAAATGAGCAGTTCTTC.

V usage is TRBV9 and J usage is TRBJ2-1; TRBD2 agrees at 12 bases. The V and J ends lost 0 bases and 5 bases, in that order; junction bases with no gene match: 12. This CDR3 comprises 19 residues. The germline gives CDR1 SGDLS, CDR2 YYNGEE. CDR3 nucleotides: TGTGCCAGCAGCGTAGCTAAGGTCCCTCTAGCGGGGGGGAACAATGAGCAGTTCTTC. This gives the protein CASSVAKVPLAGGNNEQFF.

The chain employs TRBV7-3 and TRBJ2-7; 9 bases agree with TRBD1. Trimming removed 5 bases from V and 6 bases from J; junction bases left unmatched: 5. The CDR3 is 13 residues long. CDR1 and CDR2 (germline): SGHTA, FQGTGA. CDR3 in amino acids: CASSLDRGSEQYF. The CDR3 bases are TGTGCCAGCAGCCTCGACAGGGGGAGCGAGCAGTACTTC.

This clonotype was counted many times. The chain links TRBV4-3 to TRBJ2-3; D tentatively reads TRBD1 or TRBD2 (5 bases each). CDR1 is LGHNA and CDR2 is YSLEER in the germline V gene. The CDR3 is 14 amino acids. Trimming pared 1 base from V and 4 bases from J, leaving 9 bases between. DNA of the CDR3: TGCGCCAGCAGCCAAGGAAGGGGAGCAGATACGCAGTATTTT. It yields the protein CASSQGRGADTQYF.

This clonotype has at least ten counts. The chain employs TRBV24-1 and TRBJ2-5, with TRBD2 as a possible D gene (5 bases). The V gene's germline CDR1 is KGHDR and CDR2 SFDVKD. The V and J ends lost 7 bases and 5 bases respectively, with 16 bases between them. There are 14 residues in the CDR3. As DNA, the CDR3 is TGTGCCACCAGGGCCGGGGTGGGTGCGGAGACCCAGTACTTC. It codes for CATRAGVGAETQYF.

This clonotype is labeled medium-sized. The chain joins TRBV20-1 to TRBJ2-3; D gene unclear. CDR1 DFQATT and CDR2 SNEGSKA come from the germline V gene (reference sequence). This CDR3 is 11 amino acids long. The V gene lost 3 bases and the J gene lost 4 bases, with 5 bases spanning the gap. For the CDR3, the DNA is TGCAGTGCTAGCCTATCAGATACGCAGTATTTT. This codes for CSASLSDTQYF.

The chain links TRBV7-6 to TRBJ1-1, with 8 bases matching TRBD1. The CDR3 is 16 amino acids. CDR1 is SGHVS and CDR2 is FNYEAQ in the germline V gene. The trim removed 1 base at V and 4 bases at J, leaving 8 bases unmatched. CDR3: CASSLVDRVASTEAFF. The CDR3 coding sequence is TGTGCCAGCAGCTTAGTGGACAGGGTGGCTTCCACTGAAGCTTTCTTT.

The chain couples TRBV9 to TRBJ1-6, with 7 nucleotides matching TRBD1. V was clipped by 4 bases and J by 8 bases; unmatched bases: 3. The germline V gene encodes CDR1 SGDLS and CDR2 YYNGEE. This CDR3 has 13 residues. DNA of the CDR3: TGTGCCAGCAGCATCGACAGGGATTCACCCCTCCACTTT. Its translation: CASSIDRDSPLHF.

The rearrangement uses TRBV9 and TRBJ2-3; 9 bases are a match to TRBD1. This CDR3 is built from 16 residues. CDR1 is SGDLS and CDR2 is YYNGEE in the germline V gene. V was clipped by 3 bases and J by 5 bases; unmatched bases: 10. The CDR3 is CASSAPWTGEGDTQYF. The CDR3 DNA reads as TGTGCCAGCAGCGCCCCTTGGACAGGGGAGGGAGATACGCAGTATTTT.

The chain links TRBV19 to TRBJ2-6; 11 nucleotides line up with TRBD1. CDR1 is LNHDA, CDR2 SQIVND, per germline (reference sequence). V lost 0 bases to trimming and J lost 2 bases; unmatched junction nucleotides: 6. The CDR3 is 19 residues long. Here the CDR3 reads CASSIEDRGHLTGANVLTF. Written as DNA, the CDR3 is TGTGCCAGTAGTATAGAGGACAGGGGGCATCTCACTGGGGCCAACGTCCTGACTTTC.

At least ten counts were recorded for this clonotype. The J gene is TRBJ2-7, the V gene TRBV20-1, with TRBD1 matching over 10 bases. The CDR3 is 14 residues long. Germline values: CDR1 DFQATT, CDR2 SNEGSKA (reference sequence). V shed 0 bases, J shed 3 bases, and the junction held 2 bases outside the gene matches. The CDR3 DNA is TGCAGTGCTAGAGAGTGGACAGGGGGCTACGAGCAGTACTTC. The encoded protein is CSAREWTGGYEQYF.

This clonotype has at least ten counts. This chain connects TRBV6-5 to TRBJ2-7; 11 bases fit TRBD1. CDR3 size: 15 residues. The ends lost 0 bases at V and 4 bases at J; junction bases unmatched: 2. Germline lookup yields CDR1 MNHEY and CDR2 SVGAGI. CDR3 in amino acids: CASSYSGTGGYEQYF. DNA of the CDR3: TGTGCCAGCAGTTACTCGGGGACAGGGGGGTACGAGCAGTACTTC.